A selection of T cell receptor beta chains follows, all from one sample in a study of spatial heterogeneity in lung cancer. TCRdb re-called the 5' RACE reads with MiXCR, one entry per CDR3 protein. The sample has more than 20,000 distinct CDR3 sequences; roughly 15% are singletons. The sample consisted of lung tumor tissue, taken at surgery. The receptors here all came from a female donor with early-stage non-small cell lung cancer. The CDR3 runs from the conserved cysteine through the conserved F or W. A D gene is named only where the DNA matches it firmly. Clone size appears in some rows only: once, few, many, or a class for an expanded clone.

v_call,d_call,j_call,clone_size,cdr3_aa,cdr3_nt
TRBV12-3/TRBV12-4,-,TRBJ2-7,few,CASSLEAGPDPYEQYF,TGTGCCAGCAGTTTGGAGGCGGGCCCGGATCCCTACGAGCAGTACTTC
TRBV12-3/TRBV12-4,-,TRBJ1-1,medium-sized,CASSGDNHEAFF,TGTGCCAGCTCCGGGGACAATCATGAAGCTTTCTTT
TRBV6-1,TRBD2,TRBJ2-1,many,CASSSGGRANEQFF,TGTGCCAGCAGTAGCGGCGGGAGGGCGAATGAGCAGTTCTTC
TRBV6-4,TRBD2,TRBJ2-3,many,CASSDSGTSADTQYF,TGTGCCAGCAGTGACTCAGGGACTAGCGCAGATACGCAGTATTTT
TRBV18,-,TRBJ1-1,-,CASSLPGGTEAFF,TGTGCCAGCTCACTCCCGGGGGGCACTGAAGCTTTCTTT
TRBV7-9,-,TRBJ2-3,few,CASSLEAGIGTDTQYF,TGTGCCAGCAGCTTAGAGGCGGGAATTGGCACAGATACGCAGTATTTT
TRBV18,TRBD1,TRBJ2-3,large,CASSPLRQGKGTDTQYF,TGTGCCAGCTCACCCCTTCGACAGGGGAAAGGCACAGATACGCAGTATTTT
TRBV6-5,-,TRBJ2-2,few,CASSYGGWGLAATGELFF,TGTGCCAGCAGTTATGGGGGTTGGGGCCTAGCTGCGACCGGGGAGCTGTTTTTT
TRBV13,TRBD2,TRBJ2-1,medium-sized,CASSFGGGYNEQFF,TGTGCCAGCAGCTTTGGCGGGGGTTACAATGAGCAGTTCTTC
TRBV28,TRBD2,TRBJ2-7,many,CAAPPLAGSTYEQYF,TGTGCCGCACCCCCCCTAGCGGGATCCACCTACGAGCAGTACTTC
TRBV20-1,TRBD1,TRBJ2-1,-,CSARLQGQGLYNEQFF,TGCAGTGCTAGGCTCCAGGGACAGGGCTTGTACAATGAGCAGTTCTTC
TRBV28,TRBD2,TRBJ2-5,-,CASRRTSGEETQYF,TGTGCCAGCAGACGGACTAGCGGAGAAGAGACCCAGTACTTC
TRBV12-3/TRBV12-4,-,TRBJ2-1,few,CASSLAAGIMGNEQFF,TGTGCCAGCAGTTTAGCGGCCGGCATAATGGGTAATGAGCAGTTCTTC
TRBV7-8,TRBD2,TRBJ2-3,-,CASSFFRTSGPHTQYF,TGTGCCAGCAGCTTCTTCAGGACTAGCGGACCACATACGCAGTATTTT
TRBV28,-,TRBJ2-7,few,CASSTSISYEQYF,TGTGCCAGCAGTACAAGTATCTCCTACGAGCAGTACTTC
TRBV3-1,-,TRBJ2-7,medium-sized,CASSQVGSDTPEQYF,TGTGCCAGCAGCCAAGTGGGATCGGACACACCAGAGCAGTACTTC
TRBV20-1,TRBD2,TRBJ2-3,many,CSARRLAGYTDTQYF,TGCAGTGCTAGGAGACTAGCGGGATACACAGATACGCAGTATTTT
TRBV7-2,-,TRBJ2-1,-,CASSFNTNEQFF,TGTGCCAGCAGCTTTAACACCAATGAGCAGTTCTTC
TRBV20-1,TRBD2,TRBJ2-3,-,CSAPGGGSPADTQYF,TGCAGTGCTCCCGGTGGCGGGAGTCCGGCAGATACGCAGTATTTT
TRBV29-1,TRBD1,TRBJ1-2,-,CSVGGGRGPGYGYTF,TGCAGCGTTGGTGGGGGCAGGGGGCCTGGCTATGGCTACACCTTC
TRBV29-1,-,TRBJ2-1,-,CSGLQGLEQFF,TGCAGCGGGCTTCAGGGTCTTGAGCAGTTCTTC
TRBV29-1,TRBD1,TRBJ2-7,many,CSVTPPGTGASYEQYF,TGCAGCGTTACCCCTCCCGGGACAGGGGCCTCCTACGAGCAGTACTTC
TRBV28,-,TRBJ2-7,-,CASSLVGLGKHEQYF,TGTGCCAGCAGTTTAGTGGGACTGGGGAAGCACGAGCAGTACTTC
TRBV29-1,-,TRBJ2-5,-,CSVPAPVGTLKETQYF,TGCAGCGTCCCCGCCCCCGTGGGGACCCTCAAGGAGACCCAGTACTTC
TRBV20-1,TRBD2,TRBJ2-7,-,CSARDFATGTRSYEQYF,TGCAGTGCTAGAGATTTTGCAACCGGGACTAGATCCTACGAGCAGTACTTC
TRBV6-7,TRBD2,TRBJ2-3,-,CASSYDPRERSTDTQYF,TGTGCCAGCAGTTACGATCCGCGGGAGAGAAGTACAGATACGCAGTATTTT
TRBV29-1,-,TRBJ2-1,many,CSAGFSYNEQFF,TGCAGCGCGGGGTTCTCTTACAATGAGCAGTTCTTC
TRBV19,TRBD2,TRBJ2-3,-,CASRQLAGVGDTQYF,TGTGCCAGTAGGCAACTAGCGGGAGTCGGAGATACGCAGTATTTT
TRBV6-5,-,TRBJ2-6,-,CASSRTDWANVLTF,TGTGCCAGCAGCCGGACGGACTGGGCCAACGTCCTGACTTTC
TRBV20-1,-,TRBJ2-1,many,CSASRGNLNEQFF,TGCAGTGCTAGTCGCGGGAACCTCAATGAGCAGTTCTTC
TRBV7-8,TRBD2,TRBJ2-7,many,CASSFPAAGLAGEQYF,TGTGCCAGCAGCTTCCCCGCAGCTGGACTAGCGGGCGAGCAGTACTTC
TRBV28,-,TRBJ2-7,few,CASSLFRGNEQYF,TGTGCCAGCAGTTTATTCAGGGGAAACGAGCAGTACTTC
TRBV29-1,-,TRBJ2-5,few,CSGIFRGETQYF,TGCAGCGGGATCTTCAGGGGAGAGACCCAGTACTTC
TRBV12-3/TRBV12-4,-,TRBJ2-7,many,CASSHLYEQYF,TGTGCCAGCAGTCATCTCTACGAGCAGTACTTC
TRBV4-1,-,TRBJ2-1,few,CASSRDLNEQFF,TGCGCCAGCAGCCGGGACTTGAATGAGCAGTTCTTC
TRBV7-9,-,TRBJ2-4,few,CASSLLGANIQYF,TGTGCCAGCAGCTTACTGGGGGCAAACATTCAGTACTTC
TRBV7-8,TRBD2,TRBJ2-5,many,CASSPGTSGSQETQYF,TGTGCCAGCAGCCCAGGGACTAGCGGGAGTCAAGAGACCCAGTACTTC
TRBV7-2,-,TRBJ2-7,many,CASSLEGLTYEQYF,TGTGCCAGCAGCTTAGAGGGTCTGACCTACGAGCAGTACTTC
TRBV11-2,TRBD2,TRBJ2-2,-,CASSLRTSGSFAGELFF,TGTGCCAGCAGCTTAAGGACTAGCGGGAGTTTCGCCGGGGAGCTGTTTTTT